A selection of T cell receptor beta chains follows, all from one sample in a study of shared clonotypes between healthy human individuals. TCRdb's copy holds only in-frame clones and misses some; the assay was immunoSEQ multiplex PCR. The sample comprises about 480,000 clones, over 75% of which are singletons, and around 13% rests with the top ten. Source material: PBMCs. These receptors were collected from a woman between 40 and 50 years old in good health. Some clones in this sample may be carry-over from other donors' samples. The CDR3 runs from the conserved cysteine through the conserved F or W. A D gene is named only where the DNA matches it firmly. Expanded clones are given a class, and other clones once, few, many or no size at all.

J gene: TRBJ2-3
clone size: NA
V gene: TRBV15
D gene: TRBD2
CDR3 DNA: TGTGCCACCAGCAGAGTTCCCCTAGCGGGAGAGGTAGATACGCAGTATTTT
CDR3 protein: CATSRVPLAGEVDTQYF

J gene: TRBJ2-7
clone size: NA
V gene: TRBV7-8
D gene: TRBD1
CDR3 DNA: TGTGCCAGCAGCGAGGGACAGGCTTACGAGCAGTACTTC
CDR3 protein: CASSEGQAYEQYF

J gene: TRBJ2-5
clone size: NA
V gene: TRBV30
D gene: NA
CDR3 DNA: TGTGCCTGGAGTGTTGGTGAGACCCAGTACTTC
CDR3 protein: CAWSVGETQYF

J gene: TRBJ2-5
clone size: NA
V gene: TRBV9
D gene: TRBD2
CDR3 DNA: TGTGCCAGCAGCCCTAGCGGGGCGGGAGGCTGGGAGACCCAGTACTTC
CDR3 protein: CASSPSGAGGWETQYF

J gene: TRBJ2-7
clone size: NA
V gene: TRBV7-9
D gene: NA
CDR3 DNA: TGTGCCAGCAGTTCGAACTACGAGCAGTACTTC
CDR3 protein: CASSSNYEQYF

J gene: TRBJ2-5
clone size: NA
V gene: TRBV7-3
D gene: NA
CDR3 DNA: TGTGCCAGCAGCCCCACAGGATACCAAGAGACCCAGTACTTC
CDR3 protein: CASSPTGYQETQYF

J gene: TRBJ2-7
clone size: NA
V gene: TRBV28
D gene: NA
CDR3 DNA: TGTGCCAGCACTCCCGGGTGGTCCCTCGAGCAGTACTTC
CDR3 protein: CASTPGWSLEQYF

J gene: TRBJ1-1
clone size: NA
V gene: TRBV20-1
D gene: TRBD1
CDR3 DNA: TGCAGTGCTAGGAGACAGGGGTGGGCTTTCTTT
CDR3 protein: CSARRQGWAFF

J gene: TRBJ2-5
clone size: NA
V gene: TRBV10-3
D gene: NA
CDR3 DNA: TGTGCCATCAGTGACGGCAGGGCGGAGACCCAGTACTTC
CDR3 protein: CAISDGRAETQYF

J gene: TRBJ2-6
clone size: NA
V gene: TRBV5-1
D gene: NA
CDR3 DNA: TGCGCCAGCAGCTTGGGGAGCTCCGCTGGGGCCAACGTCCTGACTTTC
CDR3 protein: CASSLGSSAGANVLTF

J gene: TRBJ2-3
clone size: NA
V gene: TRBV29-1
D gene: NA
CDR3 DNA: TGCAGCGTAGCCAAGGGGGGGGACACAGATACGCAGTATTTT
CDR3 protein: CSVAKGGDTDTQYF

J gene: TRBJ2-7
clone size: NA
V gene: TRBV5-1
D gene: TRBD1
CDR3 DNA: TGCGCCAGCAGCTTGCCGTCCGGACAGGGAGGCGAGCAGTACTTC
CDR3 protein: CASSLPSGQGGEQYF

J gene: TRBJ2-5
clone size: NA
V gene: TRBV28
D gene: NA
CDR3 DNA: TGTGCCAGCAGTTTATTGCAGATTGGAGGGGCAGGTGGGGGAACCCAAGAGACCCAGTACTTC
CDR3 protein: CASSLLQIGGAGGGTQETQYF

J gene: TRBJ2-7
clone size: NA
V gene: TRBV4-1
D gene: NA
CDR3 DNA: TGCGCCAGCAGCCGGGACCGGAATGACAGGCTGGAGTACGAGCAGTACTTC
CDR3 protein: CASSRDRNDRLEYEQYF

J gene: TRBJ1-5
clone size: NA
V gene: TRBV28
D gene: NA
CDR3 DNA: TGTGCCAGCAGTGGTAATAACGGGCAGAACCAGCCCCAGCATTTT
CDR3 protein: CASSGNNGQNQPQHF

J gene: TRBJ2-7
clone size: NA
V gene: TRBV27
D gene: NA
CDR3 DNA: TGTGCCAGCAGTTTCGCAGGCTCTACCTCCTACGAGCAGTACTTC
CDR3 protein: CASSFAGSTSYEQYF

J gene: TRBJ2-7
clone size: few
V gene: TRBV27
D gene: NA
CDR3 DNA: TGTGCCAGCAGTCCTGACAGGCGTTACGAGCAGTACTTC
CDR3 protein: CASSPDRRYEQYF

J gene: TRBJ1-5
clone size: few
V gene: TRBV18
D gene: NA
CDR3 DNA: TGTGCCAGCACTCTATCGCCAGTCAATCAGCCCCAGCATTTT
CDR3 protein: CASTLSPVNQPQHF

J gene: TRBJ1-1
clone size: once
V gene: TRBV5-8
D gene: NA
CDR3 DNA: TGTGCCAGCAGCGCCCGAGGGAACACTGAAGCTTTCTTT
CDR3 protein: CASSARGNTEAFF

J gene: TRBJ2-5
clone size: NA
V gene: TRBV11-3
D gene: NA
CDR3 DNA: TGTGCCAGCAGCCCAGACCAAGAGACCCAGTACTTC
CDR3 protein: CASSPDQETQYF

J gene: TRBJ2-2
clone size: NA
V gene: TRBV2
D gene: NA
CDR3 DNA: TGTGCCAGCTGGGTGGGAAACGCCGGGGAGCTGTTTTTT
CDR3 protein: CASWVGNAGELFF

J gene: TRBJ2-1
clone size: NA
V gene: TRBV28
D gene: NA
CDR3 DNA: TGTGCCAGCAGCCGAGGAGGGCCGGTTGAGCAGTTCTTC
CDR3 protein: CASSRGGPVEQFF

J gene: TRBJ2-5
clone size: NA
V gene: TRBV18
D gene: NA
CDR3 DNA: TGTGCCAGCTCACCACCGAGGGCGGGACGGGAGACCCAGTACTTC
CDR3 protein: CASSPPRAGRETQYF

J gene: TRBJ1-2
clone size: NA
V gene: TRBV7-3
D gene: NA
CDR3 DNA: TGTGCCAGCAGCTTAGACGTTGTTAACTATGGCTACACCTTC
CDR3 protein: CASSLDVVNYGYTF

J gene: TRBJ2-3
clone size: NA
V gene: TRBV27
D gene: NA
CDR3 DNA: TGTGCCAGCAGTTTCCGCGCGCGGTCAGGGGGGGAGGCAGATACGCAGTATTTT
CDR3 protein: CASSFRARSGGEADTQYF

J gene: TRBJ2-2
clone size: NA
V gene: TRBV7-3
D gene: TRBD2
CDR3 DNA: TGTGCCAGCAGCCTAAGCGGGAGGACTCACACCGGGGAGCTGTTTTTT
CDR3 protein: CASSLSGRTHTGELFF

J gene: TRBJ2-7
clone size: NA
V gene: TRBV5-6
D gene: TRBD1
CDR3 DNA: TGTGCCAGCAGCCCCTTCGGGACAGGGCCCTACGAGCAGTACTTC
CDR3 protein: CASSPFGTGPYEQYF

J gene: TRBJ1-2
clone size: NA
V gene: TRBV9
D gene: NA
CDR3 DNA: TGTGCCAGCAGCGTAGGGTCAGGTGGCTACACCTTC
CDR3 protein: CASSVGSGGYTF

J gene: TRBJ2-3
clone size: NA
V gene: TRBV30
D gene: TRBD2
CDR3 DNA: TGTGCCTGGAGTGTCTCTAGCGGGGCCCGGGATACGCAGTATTTT
CDR3 protein: CAWSVSSGARDTQYF

J gene: TRBJ2-2
clone size: NA
V gene: TRBV28
D gene: TRBD1
CDR3 DNA: TGTGCCAGCAGTTCCCAGGGGGTGAACACCGGGGAGCTGTTTTTT
CDR3 protein: CASSSQGVNTGELFF

J gene: TRBJ2-7
clone size: NA
V gene: TRBV7-8
D gene: TRBD1
CDR3 DNA: TGTGCCAGCAGCTTAGTGCGGGACAGGGCTAGGGGCGAGCAGTACTTC
CDR3 protein: CASSLVRDRARGEQYF

J gene: TRBJ2-3
clone size: NA
V gene: TRBV5-1
D gene: NA
CDR3 DNA: TGCGCCAGCAGCCTAACAGGGTTCACAGATACGCAGTATTTT
CDR3 protein: CASSLTGFTDTQYF

J gene: TRBJ2-7
clone size: NA
V gene: TRBV15
D gene: NA
CDR3 DNA: TGTGCCACGAGCGGAGTCCCCAGGGGTCGTGCGCAGTACTTC
CDR3 protein: CATSGVPRGRAQYF

J gene: TRBJ2-2
clone size: once
V gene: TRBV13
D gene: TRBD1
CDR3 DNA: TGTGCCACACAGGGGTCCCCGAACACCGGGGAGCTGTTTTTT
CDR3 protein: CATQGSPNTGELFF

J gene: TRBJ2-3
clone size: NA
V gene: TRBV18
D gene: NA
CDR3 DNA: TGTGCCAGCTCACCGGTTCGGGACACAGATACGCAGTATTTT
CDR3 protein: CASSPVRDTDTQYF

J gene: TRBJ2-1
clone size: NA
V gene: TRBV6-5
D gene: TRBD2
CDR3 DNA: TGTGCCAGCAGTTACTCTAGCGGGAGTATGAGTGAGCAGTTCTTC
CDR3 protein: CASSYSSGSMSEQFF

J gene: TRBJ1-3
clone size: once
V gene: TRBV19
D gene: NA
CDR3 DNA: TGTGCCACTGAGGGCCTCAGCTCTGGAAACACCATATATTTT
CDR3 protein: CATEGLSSGNTIYF

J gene: TRBJ1-2
clone size: NA
V gene: TRBV30
D gene: NA
CDR3 DNA: TGTGCCTGGAGTGTTCTCCCCGAGGGACATGGCTACACCTTC
CDR3 protein: CAWSVLPEGHGYTF

J gene: TRBJ1-1
clone size: NA
V gene: TRBV19
D gene: NA
CDR3 DNA: TGTGCCAGTAGTCCCGAACCCGGGGGAGGCACTGAAGCTTTCTTT
CDR3 protein: CASSPEPGGGTEAFF

J gene: TRBJ2-5
clone size: NA
V gene: TRBV7-9
D gene: NA
CDR3 DNA: TGTGCCAGCAGCCCCAGCGGTAGCGTGGTGGAGACCCAGTACTTC
CDR3 protein: CASSPSGSVVETQYF

J gene: TRBJ2-7
clone size: once
V gene: TRBV29-1
D gene: NA
CDR3 DNA: TGCAGCGTTGAAGGCTTAGGGTCCTACGAGCAGTACTTC
CDR3 protein: CSVEGLGSYEQYF

J gene: TRBJ2-1
clone size: many
V gene: TRBV19
D gene: TRBD2
CDR3 DNA: TGTGCCAGTACCCGAGGACTAGCGGCAAATGAGCAGTTCTTC
CDR3 protein: CASTRGLAANEQFF

J gene: TRBJ2-5
clone size: NA
V gene: TRBV15
D gene: TRBD1
CDR3 DNA: TGTGCCACCAGCAGCCCCCAGGGGGCACACCAAGAGACCCAGTACTTC
CDR3 protein: CATSSPQGAHQETQYF

J gene: TRBJ1-5
clone size: NA
V gene: TRBV28
D gene: NA
CDR3 DNA: TGTGCCAGCAGACGTCACAGGGCAAATAGCAATCAGCCCCAGCATTTT
CDR3 protein: CASRRHRANSNQPQHF

J gene: TRBJ1-4
clone size: NA
V gene: TRBV6-1
D gene: NA
CDR3 DNA: TGTGCCAGCGCGACATCTCCGGCAACTAATGAAAAACTGTTTTTT
CDR3 protein: CASATSPATNEKLFF